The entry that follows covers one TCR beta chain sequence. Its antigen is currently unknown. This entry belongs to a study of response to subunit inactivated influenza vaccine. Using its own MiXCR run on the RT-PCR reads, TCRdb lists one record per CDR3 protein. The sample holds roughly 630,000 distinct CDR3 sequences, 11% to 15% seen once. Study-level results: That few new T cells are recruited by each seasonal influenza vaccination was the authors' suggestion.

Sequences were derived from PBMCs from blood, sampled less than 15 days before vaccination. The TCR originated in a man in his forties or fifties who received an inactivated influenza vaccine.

The CDR3 spells CASSQGGSGNQPQHF. CDR3 DNA: TGTGCCAGCAGCCAAGGGGGCAGCGGCAATCAGCCCCAGCATTTT. The chain joins TRBV3-1 to TRBJ1-5; TRBD1 might be the D (5 bases). This CDR3 spans 15 amino acids. Trimming pared 1 base from V and 2 bases from J, leaving 9 bases between. The germline CDR1 and CDR2 sequences are LGHDT and YNNKEL (reference sequence).